Shown below are 8 T cell receptor beta chains from a single sample sequenced in a study of OX40 agonist ivuxolimab in advanced cancers. Libraries were prepared by immunoSEQ multiplex PCR; TCRdb keeps only in-frame clonotypes and omits some of them. The data show approximately 84,000 clones, with more than 85% seen just once and 0.8% to 1% held by the top ten. This specimen was CD4+ or CD8+ T cells sorted from blood, taken in a trial of the OX40 agonist ivuxolimab. The source is an adult with an advanced solid tumor such as melanoma, head and neck, liver or kidney cancer.

This rearrangement joins TRBV27 to TRBJ1-2, with 8 bases lining up with TRBD1. The V gene end was trimmed by 5 bases and the J gene end by 1 base; junction bases not matched to a gene: 6. Germline V gene lookup returns CDR1 MNHEY and CDR2 SMNVEV (reference sequence). The CDR3 sequence is 15 residues long. For the CDR3, the DNA is TGTGCCAGCAGTGTGACAGGGGTGGGTAACTATGGCTACACCTTC. It is translated as CASSVTGVGNYGYTF.

This chain uses TRBV14 with TRBJ2-1; D remains unclear. The CDR3 has 14 amino acids. From germline, CDR1 is SGHDN and CDR2 FVKESK. Trimming pared 1 base from V and 9 bases from J, leaving 13 bases between. The CDR3 here is CASSQVPSSIEQFF. CDR3 coding DNA: TGTGCCAGCAGCCAAGTCCCTAGTTCGATTGAGCAGTTCTTC.

This clone was recorded once. The chain has TRBV30 and TRBJ2-1; the D is unclear. This CDR3 has 12 amino acids. Trimming left V 4 bases short and J 5 bases short, with 9 bases between. Germline V gives CDR1 GTSNPN, CDR2 SVGIG (reference sequence). The CDR3 DNA reads TGTGCCTGGACTAGGTCGAACAATGAGCAGTTCTTC. This gives the protein CAWTRSNNEQFF.

The CDR3 here is CASSLSLVGEQFF. Here the CDR3 DNA reads TGTGCCAGCAGCTTATCCCTAGTTGGTGAGCAGTTCTTC. This chain joins TRBV7-9 and TRBJ2-1; D gene uncertain. The CDR3 covers 13 residues. V lost 2 bases, J lost 9 bases, and 11 bases lay in between. Germline V CDR1 and CDR2: SEHNR, FQNEAQ (reference sequence).

This clone was counted a few times. The chain has TRBV4-1 and TRBJ1-6; D gene ambiguous. The V end lost 1 base, the J end lost 0 bases, and 7 bases lay between the germline ends. Germline CDR1 reads MGHRA; CDR2 reads YSYEKL. This CDR3 has 16 residues. The CDR3 bases are TGCGCCAGCAGCCAAGGAGGGAGCTCCTATAATTCACCCCTCCACTTT. It specifies CASSQGGSSYNSPLHF.

V and J are TRBV19 and TRBJ2-2; 12 positions agree with TRBD2. Germline CDR1 is LNHDA and CDR2 is SQIVND (reference sequence). The CDR3 covers 16 residues. V trimming: 3 bases; J trimming: 6 bases; junction bases outside the gene matches: 5. CDR3 in DNA: TGTGCCAGTAGTATTCTTCTAGCGGGAGGGTCCGGGGAGCTGTTTTTT. Translated, it gives CASSILLAGGSGELFF.

This clone was counted once. V is TRBV19 and J is TRBJ1-1; weak D call: TRBD1 (6 bases). V lost 3 bases and J lost 1, with 15 bases in between. This CDR3 spans 16 amino acids. In germline, CDR1 is LNHDA, CDR2 SQIVND (reference sequence). The CDR3 bases are TGTGCCAGTAGTATCTTAGGGGGAACCCCGAACACTGAAGCTTTCTTT. Its translation is CASSILGGTPNTEAFF. The full variable domain, in which reference TRBV19 and TRBJ1-1 provide the parts outside the CDR3, is DGGITQSPKYLFRKEGQNVTLSCEQNLNHDAMYWYRQDPGQGLRLIYYSQIVNDFQKGDIAEGYSVSREKKESFPLTVTSAQKNPTAFYLCASSILGGTPNTEAFFGQGTRLTVV.

V is TRBV18 and J is TRBJ1-2; 8 bases align to TRBD1. V shed 1 base, J shed 0 bases, and the junction held 4 bases outside the gene matches. The CDR3 has 16 amino acids. Germline V CDR1 and CDR2: KGHSH, LQKENI. Here the CDR3 DNA reads TGTGCCAGCTCACCACTAGGACAGGGTTCTAACTATGGCTACACCTTC. Protein: CASSPLGQGSNYGYTF. The variable domain in full, with the rest retrieved from reference TRBV18 and TRBJ1-2, is NAGVMQNPRHLVRRRGQEARLRCSPMKGHSHVYWYRQLPEEGLKFMVYLQKENIIDESGMPKERFSAEFPKEGPSILRIQQVVRGDSAAYFCASSPLGQGSNYGYTFGSGTRLTVV.